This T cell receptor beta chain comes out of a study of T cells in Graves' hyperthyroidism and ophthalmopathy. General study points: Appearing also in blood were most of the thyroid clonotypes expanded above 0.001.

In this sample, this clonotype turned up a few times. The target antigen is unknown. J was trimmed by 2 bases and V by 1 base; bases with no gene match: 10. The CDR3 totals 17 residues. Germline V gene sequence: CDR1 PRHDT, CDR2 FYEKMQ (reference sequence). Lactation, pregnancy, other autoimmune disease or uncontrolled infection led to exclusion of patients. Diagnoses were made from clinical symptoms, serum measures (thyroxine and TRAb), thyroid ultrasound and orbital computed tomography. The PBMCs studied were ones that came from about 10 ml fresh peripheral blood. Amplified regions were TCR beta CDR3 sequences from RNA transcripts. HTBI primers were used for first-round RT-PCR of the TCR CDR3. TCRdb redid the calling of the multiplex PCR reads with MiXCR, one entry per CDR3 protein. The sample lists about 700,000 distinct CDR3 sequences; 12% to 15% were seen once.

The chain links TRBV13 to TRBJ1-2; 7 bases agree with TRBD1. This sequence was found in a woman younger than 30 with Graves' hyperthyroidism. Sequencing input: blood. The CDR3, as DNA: TGTGCCAGCAGCTTAGCCGGACAGGCAAGACCCAACTATGGCTACACCTTC. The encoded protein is CASSLAGQARPNYGYTF.